This entry lists 5 T cell receptor beta chains sequenced from one sample in a study of T cell clonality in common variable immunodeficiency. Produced via immunoSEQ multiplex PCR; TCRdb's table is partial and in-frame only. The repertoire yields 30,000 to 40,000 clones, none seen only once; the top ten contain roughly 6.1%. These receptors are not linked to any known antigen. Notes on the study in general: Fewer deletions and N-nucleotide insertions were reportedly seen in common variable immunodeficiency TCR beta sequences.

Sequenced input: peripheral blood mononuclear cells. These receptors were collected from a human donor with common variable immunodeficiency.

As regards this clone: The CDR3 extends 3 residues past the end of the read, so its final part is completed from the germline J gene. V is TRBV7-2 and J is TRBJ1-2; D is ambiguous. Germline V CDR1 and CDR2: SGHTA, FQGNSA. This CDR3 comprises 13 residues. CDR3 loop: CASSLVPVEGYTF. Incomplete CDR3 DNA: TGTGCCAGCAGCTTAGTCCCCGTAGAGGGC.

This clone was observed a handful of times. The read ends 3 residues before the CDR3 terminus; that terminus is restored from the germline J gene. V usage is TRBV5-1 and J usage is TRBJ1-2; TRBD1 matches 10 bases. This CDR3 region has 13 residues. CDR1 and CDR2 (germline): SGHRS, YFSETQ. V shed 7 bases, J shed 3 bases, and the junction held 3 bases outside the gene matches. The CDR3 here is CASRDRGHYGYTF. The CDR3 DNA, read in part, is TGCGCCAGCCGGGACAGGGGCCACTATGGC. The variable domain in full, completed from reference TRBV5-1 and TRBJ1-2, reads KAGVTQTPRYLIKTRGQQVTLSCSPISGHRSVSWYQQTPGQGLQFLFEYFSETQRNKGNFPGRFSGRQFSNSRSEMNVSTLELGDSALYLCASRDRGHYGYTFGSGTRLTVV.

Turning to this clone: The CDR3 end is not reached by the read, which stops 3 residues before it; the germline J gene fills it in. V is TRBV5-1 and J is TRBJ2-3; 7 bases align to TRBD2. The V gene's germline CDR1 is SGHRS and CDR2 YFSETQ. The CDR3 runs to 16 residues. Trimming removed 4 bases from V and 0 bases from J; junction bases left unmatched: 8. The CDR3 sequence is CASSTGTKASTDTQYF. CDR3 DNA, as far as it was read: TGCGCCAGCAGCACCGGGACTAAAGCTAGCACAGATACG.

This clone was seen at least ten times. The read is 3 residues too short to cover the CDR3 end, so that end is filled in from the germline J gene. The chain joins TRBV19 to TRBJ1-5; 7 bases are a match to TRBD1. Looked up from germline, CDR1 is LNHDA and CDR2 is SQIVND (reference sequence). The CDR3 is 15 amino acids. With 5 bases clipped from V and 5 bases from J, the junction kept 9 bases outside the gene matches. Incomplete CDR3 DNA: TGTGCCAGTAGTGTGACAGGGCAGGGTGATCAGCCC. This gives the protein CASSVTGQGDQP. The full-length CDR3 reads as CASSVTGQGDQPQHF.

This clone showed up just a few times. The read stops 3 residues short of the end of the CDR3; the missing end is completed from the germline J gene. The V call is TRBV2, the J call TRBJ1-2; 11 positions agree with TRBD1. CDR1 and CDR2 from the germline V gene are SNHLY and FYNNEI. Trimming cost V 3 bases and J 3 bases; bases outside gene matches: 6. The CDR3 runs to 16 residues. Incomplete CDR3 DNA: TGTGCCAGCAGTGAGATGGGGACAGGGGGGGACTATGGC. Translating gives CASSEMGTGGDYG. The entire CDR3 protein reads CASSEMGTGGDYGYTF.